The T cell receptor (beta chain) described here comes from a study of early T cells in non-severe SARS-CoV-2 infection. Study-level background: Sequencing was performed on bulk RNA from unsorted whole blood, leaving chains unpaired.

With 1 base removed from V and 13 bases from J, the gap between germline ends came to 17 bases. CDR3 length: 15 residues. Germline V gene sequence: CDR1 SGHTA, CDR2 FQGNSA. This clonotype has more than one count but fewer than ten. Its specificity is unknown. Each single cDNA molecule received a unique molecular identifier. TCRdb reprocessed the 5' RACE reads with MiXCR, giving one entry per CDR3 protein. The data contain some 52,000 distinct CDR3 sequences, roughly 8% of them singletons. Study observations and caveats: VDJdb-based matching was biased toward anti-spike CD8 responses and missed private and CD4 specificities.

The chain couples TRBV7-2 to TRBJ1-6; D is ambiguous. The sequenced material came from whole blood. This receptor was obtained from an adult who was a healthcare worker with PCR-confirmed SARS-CoV-2 infection or an uninfected control (not recorded which). CDR3 DNA sequence: TGTGCCAGCAGCTTAGAAGTTCGGTCTCTTCCTCCCCTCCACTTT. Amino acids: CASSLEVRSLPPLHF.